These T cell receptor beta chains were read from a single sample in a study of cytomegalovirus exposure and HLA in healthy donors. The table came from immunoSEQ multiplex PCR; TCRdb's copy has only in-frame clones and leaves some out. The profile covers fewer than 150,000 clones, with roughly 78% appearing a single time and 1% taken by the ten largest. Sequences were obtained from PBMCs. The receptors stem from a man aged 35-49 years in good health and CMV-seronegative. Both conserved end residues are part of each CDR3. D genes are given only for firm matches. Clone size is stated in some rows and not others, as once, few, many or a class when expanded.

>TRBV5-8|TRBJ2-1|TRBD1|NA
CASSFRTGGDYNEQFF
TGTGCCAGCAGCTTTAGGACAGGGGGCGATTACAATGAGCAGTTCTTC
>TRBV5-1|TRBJ2-2|TRBD2|NA
CASSWAGAGELFF
TGCGCCAGCAGCTGGGCGGGGGCCGGGGAGCTGTTTTTT
>TRBV19|TRBJ1-6|NA|NA
CASSIGGLEMAPLHF
TGTGCCAGTAGTATAGGGGGACTTGAGATGGCACCCCTCCACTTT
>TRBV5-4|TRBJ1-1|NA|NA
CASSPAGGTEAFF
TGTGCCAGCAGCCCCGCCGGGGGCACTGAAGCTTTCTTT
>TRBV5-1|TRBJ2-5|TRBD2|NA
CASSLLGGEETQYF
TGCGCCAGCAGCCTGCTGGGGGGGGAAGAGACCCAGTACTTC
>TRBV7-3|TRBJ1-5|NA|NA
CASSTQPNQPQHF
TGTGCCAGCAGTACACAGCCGAATCAGCCCCAGCATTTT
>TRBV28|TRBJ2-7|TRBD2|NA
CASSPSSFGGLAGTRYEQYF
TGTGCCAGCAGTCCATCCTCCTTTGGGGGACTAGCGGGAACCCGCTACGAGCAGTACTTC
>TRBV6-5|TRBJ2-7|TRBD2|NA
CASSFGGLAGEEQYF
TGTGCCAGCAGTTTCGGGGGACTAGCGGGAGAAGAGCAGTACTTC
>TRBV5-1|TRBJ1-1|NA|few
CASSLVPEINTEAFF
TGCGCCAGCAGCTTGGTCCCGGAGATTAACACTGAAGCTTTCTTT
>TRBV18|TRBJ1-1|NA|NA
CASSPASVNTEAFF
TGTGCCAGCTCACCGGCTAGCGTGAACACTGAAGCTTTCTTT
>TRBV30|TRBJ2-2|NA|NA
CAWSVWQLAGELFF
TGTGCCTGGAGTGTTTGGCAGTTGGCCGGGGAGCTGTTTTTT
>TRBV2|TRBJ2-4|TRBD1|NA
CASSGDSKAKNIQYF
TGTGCCAGCAGCGGGGACAGCAAAGCCAAAAACATTCAGTACTTC
>TRBV28|TRBJ2-7|NA|NA
CASSKLYEQYF
TGTGCCAGCAGTAAACTCTACGAGCAGTACTTC
>TRBV5-6|TRBJ1-2|TRBD1|NA
CASSLETGDSYGYTF
TGTGCCAGCAGCTTGGAGACAGGGGATAGCTATGGCTACACCTTC
>TRBV2|TRBJ2-7|NA|NA
CASSPQTVTYEQYF
TGTGCCAGCAGTCCGCAGACAGTTACCTACGAGCAGTACTTC
>TRBV28|TRBJ2-1|TRBD2|NA
CASSLAASGSYNEQFF
TGTGCCAGCAGTTTGGCGGCTAGCGGCTCTTACAATGAGCAGTTCTTC
>TRBV28|TRBJ1-6|TRBD1|NA
CASSLGQGSSPLHF
TGTGCCAGCAGTTTGGGACAGGGAAGCTCACCCCTCCACTTT
>TRBV19|TRBJ2-1|TRBD2|NA
CASTPTLAGGPSEQFF
TGTGCCAGTACCCCAACCCTAGCGGGAGGGCCCAGTGAGCAGTTCTTC
>TRBV29-1|TRBJ2-1|TRBD2|NA
CSYRGSGSSYNEQFF
TGCAGCTACCGGGGTAGCGGGAGCTCCTACAATGAGCAGTTCTTC
>TRBV7-9|TRBJ2-2|TRBD1|NA
CASSNTRGTGELFF
TGTGCCAGCAGCAACACCAGGGGGACCGGGGAGCTGTTTTTT
>TRBV5-4|TRBJ2-5|NA|NA
CASSSKTGQETQYF
TGTGCCAGCAGCTCGAAAACAGGGCAAGAGACCCAGTACTTC
>TRBV30|TRBJ2-7|NA|NA
CAWSPPSRGFYEQYF
TGTGCCTGGAGCCCCCCGTCCAGGGGTTTCTACGAGCAGTACTTC
>TRBV5-6|TRBJ2-2|NA|NA
CASSLVRRPVNTGELFF
TGTGCCAGCAGCTTGGTGAGGCGGCCCGTTAACACCGGGGAGCTGTTTTTT
>TRBV7-7|TRBJ2-5|TRBD1|once
CASSLPGTVTQYF
TGTGCCAGCAGCTTACCTGGGACAGTGACCCAGTACTTC
>TRBV7-9|TRBJ1-2|NA|few
CASSLVMSGYTF
TGTGCCAGCAGCTTAGTCATGAGTGGCTACACCTTC
>TRBV5-4|TRBJ2-1|TRBD1|NA
CASSSRGAGTGIGQFF
TGTGCCAGCAGCTCGCGCGGGGCGGGGACAGGGATTGGGCAGTTCTTC
>TRBV7-3|TRBJ2-6|TRBD1|NA
CASSLGGGGANVLTF
TGTGCCAGCAGCCTAGGGGGCGGTGGGGCCAACGTCCTGACTTTC
>TRBV27|TRBJ2-1|NA|NA
CASSLAGTGNEQFF
TGTGCCAGCAGTTTAGCGGGAACGGGAAATGAGCAGTTCTTC
>TRBV9|TRBJ2-7|TRBD2|NA
CASSVGPSGTIHEQYF
TGTGCCAGCAGCGTAGGTCCTAGCGGGACCATCCACGAGCAGTACTTC
>TRBV5-1|TRBJ1-2|NA|NA
CASLLSPDSYGYTF
TGCGCCAGCCTTCTTTCACCCGACAGCTATGGCTACACCTTC
>TRBV4-2|TRBJ2-4|TRBD1|NA
CASSHASTGPLRAIQYF
TGTGCCAGCAGCCACGCTTCGACAGGGCCCCTTAGGGCCATTCAGTACTTC
>TRBV18|TRBJ2-7|NA|NA
CASSGGSYEQYF
TGTGCCAGCTCGGGGGGTTCCTACGAGCAGTACTTC
>TRBV11-2|TRBJ2-7|NA|NA
CASSLRGSYEQYF
TGTGCCAGCAGCTTAAGGGGGAGTTACGAGCAGTACTTC
>TRBV2|TRBJ2-1|TRBD1|NA
CASSEGGQGNEQFF
TGTGCCAGCAGTGAAGGGGGACAGGGCAATGAGCAGTTCTTC
>TRBV7-9|TRBJ1-5|NA|few
CASSLLAGQPQHF
TGTGCCAGCAGCTTACTTGCAGGTCAGCCCCAGCATTTT
>TRBV7-9|TRBJ1-4|TRBD1|NA
CASSAPGQTNEKLFF
TGTGCCAGCAGCGCACCGGGACAGACAAATGAAAAACTGTTTTTT
>TRBV6-1|TRBJ2-7|NA|NA
CASSGGGASSYEQYF
TGTGCCAGCAGTGGTGGAGGGGCCAGCTCCTACGAGCAGTACTTC
>TRBV28|TRBJ1-2|NA|NA
CASWRANYGYTF
TGTGCCAGCTGGAGAGCTAACTATGGCTACACCTTC
>TRBV27|TRBJ2-3|TRBD2|NA
CASSRLAGGMGTDTQYF
TGTGCCAGCAGTCGACTAGCGGGAGGTATGGGCACAGATACGCAGTATTTT
>TRBV10-3|TRBJ2-1|TRBD2|NA
CAIRNLAGGSYNEQFF
TGTGCCATCAGAAATCTAGCGGGAGGCAGTTACAATGAGCAGTTCTTC
>TRBV30|TRBJ2-2|NA|NA
CAWSQQGNTGELFF
TGTGCCTGGAGTCAACAGGGAAACACCGGGGAGCTGTTTTTT
>TRBV5-6|TRBJ2-7|NA|few
CASSLPRQADYEQYF
TGTGCCAGCAGCTTGCCTAGACAGGCAGACTACGAGCAGTACTTC
>TRBV19|TRBJ2-3|NA|NA
CASSAGADTQYF
TGTGCCAGTAGTGCGGGCGCAGATACGCAGTATTTT
>TRBV28|TRBJ1-1|TRBD1|NA
CASSPGTGGTEAFF
TGTGCCAGCAGCCCCGGGACAGGGGGAACTGAAGCTTTCTTT
>TRBV28|TRBJ1-5|NA|NA
CAGNLLTQPQHF
TGTGCCGGCAATTTACTAACTCAGCCCCAGCATTTT
>TRBV7-6|TRBJ2-3|TRBD2|once
CASSTSGRGTDTQYF
TGTGCCAGCAGCACTAGCGGGAGGGGGACAGATACGCAGTATTTT
>TRBV7-9|TRBJ1-4|TRBD1|few
CASSLAGQGRANEKLFF
TGTGCCAGCAGCTTAGCTGGACAGGGCAGGGCTAATGAAAAACTGTTTTTT
>TRBV11-2|TRBJ1-1|TRBD1|NA
CASSLARQGLEAFF
TGTGCCAGCAGCTTAGCAAGACAGGGGCTTGAAGCTTTCTTT